This T cell receptor beta chain originates from a study of blood T cell repertoires in COVID-19 (dated by TCRdb to 2020 to 2022). Study-level background: Samples covering the acute and convalescent phases of COVID-19 were provided by collaborators in the United States, Italy and Spain. Nearly every sample came with metadata listing a de-identified subject ID, COVID-19 status, age in years and sex. Where available, HLA class I and class II types were obtained from metadata supplied by the sample provider rather than from assay-based typing. The repertoires were released in a freely available public database intended as a resource for research on the immune response to SARS-CoV-2. Subjects who had been exposed to COVID-19, were actively infected with it, or had recovered from it provided the deeply sampled blood TCRbeta repertoires that made up the dataset. Samples came from the ongoing ImmuneRACE study (first 160 participants) plus 1,254 subjects from 6 global collaborators. The material from the prospective study consisted of cDNA or gDNA derived from T cells, B-cell-depleted T cells, or PBMCs.

In the case of this clone: The antigen it recognizes is unknown. Per-base qualities were not stored, and no clone one base away is much larger.

Reading from cysteine to phenylalanine, the CDR3 counts 16 amino acids. The entry retains the CDR3 DNA only, 48 bases that are in frame from base 1. Germline trimming: 3 bases from V, 6 bases from J; junction bases outside gene matches: 8. CDR1 SGDLS and CDR2 YYNGEE were looked up in the germline V gene. The collaborating institutions used their own protocols to collect whole blood in K2EDTA tubes. Collaborator samples were shipped for TCRbeta analysis as frozen whole blood, isolated PBMCs, or DNA extracted from either sample type. The immunoSEQ Assay, a bias-controlled multiplex PCR, was used to amplify TCRbeta CDR3 regions from genomic DNA. Concerning the study's data processing: Nucleated cell counts per sample were estimated from amplification of reference gene primers within the assay. To quantify the absolute abundance of each unique TCRbeta CDR3 rearrangement, sequence reads were collapsed and filtered. For each sample, productive Simpson clonality was calculated as the square root of Simpson's diversity index over productive rearrangements. This is the immuneACCESS table as TCRdb keeps it, with only in-frame sequences that have V and J called. A part of the clones is gone; compared with another copy, unresolved V genes explain less than half, and the rest is unexplained. V and J calls and clone size come straight from that table; D and trimming were deduced from the DNA. Present in this sample are 200,000 to 300,000 clones, 90% of which were seen just once. The top ten hold over 3.5% of the sample.

Study-wide conclusions, independent of this receptor: The amount of clinical and demographic metadata varied by source and participant and was provided uncurated.

The sequenced sample consisted of peripheral blood. The chain uses TRBV9 and TRBJ2-2, with 10 central nucleotides matching TRBD2. The sequence was obtained from a woman aged 35 to 49 with acute or convalescent COVID-19. The DNA sequence follows: TGTGCCAGCAGCGAAGCTAGCGGGGGATGGGCCGGGGAGCTGTTTTTT. This codes for CASSEASGGWAGELFF.